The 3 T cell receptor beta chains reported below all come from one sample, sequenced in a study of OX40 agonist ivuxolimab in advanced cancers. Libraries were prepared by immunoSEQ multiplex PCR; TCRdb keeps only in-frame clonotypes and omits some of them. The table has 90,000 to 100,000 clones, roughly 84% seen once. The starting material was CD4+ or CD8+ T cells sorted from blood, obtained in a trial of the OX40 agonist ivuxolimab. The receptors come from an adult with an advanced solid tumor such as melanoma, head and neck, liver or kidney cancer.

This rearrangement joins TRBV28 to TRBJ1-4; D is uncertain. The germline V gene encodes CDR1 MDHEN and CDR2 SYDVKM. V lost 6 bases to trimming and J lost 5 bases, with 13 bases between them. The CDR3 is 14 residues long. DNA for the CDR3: TGTGCCAGCAGACCCTTAAGCGGAAATGAAAAACTGTTTTTT. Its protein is CASRPLSGNEKLFF.

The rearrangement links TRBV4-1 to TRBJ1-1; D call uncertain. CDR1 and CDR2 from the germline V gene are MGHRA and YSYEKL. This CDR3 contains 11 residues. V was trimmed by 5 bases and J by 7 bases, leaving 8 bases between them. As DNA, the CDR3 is TGCGCCAGCAGCAATGACTTTGAAGCTTTCTTT. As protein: CASSNDFEAFF.

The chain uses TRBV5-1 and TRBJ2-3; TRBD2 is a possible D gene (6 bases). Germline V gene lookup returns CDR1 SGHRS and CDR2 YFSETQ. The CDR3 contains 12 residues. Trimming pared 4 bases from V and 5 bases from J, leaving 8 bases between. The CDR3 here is CASSGGRDTQYF. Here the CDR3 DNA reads TGCGCCAGCAGCGGGGGGAGAGATACGCAGTATTTT.